This TCR beta chain appears in the sequencing data of a study of a mutant IDH1 vaccine in newly diagnosed glioma. Findings and limits, study-wide: There were vaccine-induced immune responses in just over 90% of the patients.

This table comes from immunoSEQ multiplex PCR, and its TCRdb copy is limited to in-frame clones, with some not included. The data contain some 120,000 clones, over 75% of them singletons. Germline V gene data show CDR1 as SGHDN and CDR2 as FVKESK. The CDR3 is 17 amino acids. J lost 2 bases, V lost 1 base, and 11 bases had no gene match. As for time point: week 11, during vaccination. Each dose of the vaccine consisted of 300 ug of mutant IDH1 20-mer peptide, with topical imiquimod. Note on this clone: Its cognate antigen is unknown.

The sequencing used PBMCs, collected from a glioma patient whose treatment included an IDH1 peptide vaccine. The rearrangement joins TRBV14 to TRBJ2-7; TRBD1 aligns across 7 bases. The receptor was derived from a man aged 35-49 years with glioma. Written as DNA, the CDR3 is TGTGCCAGCAGCCAAGGGCAAGGATTGACAGGGACCTACGAGCAGTACTTC. Its protein is CASSQGQGLTGTYEQYF.